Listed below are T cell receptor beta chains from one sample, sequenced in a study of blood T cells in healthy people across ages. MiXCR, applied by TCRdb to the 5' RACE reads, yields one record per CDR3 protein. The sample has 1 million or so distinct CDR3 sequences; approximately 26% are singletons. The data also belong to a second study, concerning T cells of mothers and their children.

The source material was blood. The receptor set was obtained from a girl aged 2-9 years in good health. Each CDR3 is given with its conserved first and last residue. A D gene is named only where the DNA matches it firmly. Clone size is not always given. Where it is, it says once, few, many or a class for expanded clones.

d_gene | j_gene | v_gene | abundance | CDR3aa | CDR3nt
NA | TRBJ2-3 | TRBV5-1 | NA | CASSSLGQRLASSTDTQYF | TGCGCCAGCAGCTCCCTCGGACAGCGCCTCGCCTCTAGCACAGATACGCAGTATTTT
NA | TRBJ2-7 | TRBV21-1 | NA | CACSDRGPNPYEQYF | TGTGCCTGCAGTGACAGGGGGCCGAATCCCTACGAGCAGTACTTC
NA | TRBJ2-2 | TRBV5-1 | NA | CASSYDSPGELFF | TGCGCCAGCAGCTACGACAGCCCCGGGGAGCTGTTTTTT
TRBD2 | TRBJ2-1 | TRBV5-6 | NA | CASSPPGGDSPINEQFF | TGTGCCAGCAGCCCACCGGGGGGGGACTCGCCGATCAATGAGCAGTTCTTC
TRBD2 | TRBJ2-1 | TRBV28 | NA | CASSFRHAGTSVYNEQFF | TGTGCCAGCAGTTTTCGGCATGCGGGGACTAGCGTTTACAATGAGCAGTTCTTC
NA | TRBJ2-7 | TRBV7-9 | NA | CASSLERATWEQYF | TGTGCCAGCAGCTTAGAGAGGGCTACTTGGGAGCAGTACTTC
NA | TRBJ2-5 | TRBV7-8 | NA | CASSLGGGVRETQYF | TGTGCCAGCAGCTTAGGCGGGGGCGTACGGGAGACCCAGTACTTC
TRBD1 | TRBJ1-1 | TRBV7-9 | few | CASSHPGQGVTEAFF | TGTGCCAGCAGTCATCCGGGACAGGGAGTTACTGAAGCTTTCTTT
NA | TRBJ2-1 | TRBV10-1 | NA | CASSELRTEGLFF | TGCGCCAGCAGTGAGTTAAGGACGGAGGGTCTGTTCTTC
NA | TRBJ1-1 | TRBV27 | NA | CASSLFQNTEAFF | TGTGCCAGCAGTTTATTCCAGAACACTGAAGCTTTCTTT
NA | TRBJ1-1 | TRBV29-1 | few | CSVDLTEAFF | TGCAGCGTTGATTTAACTGAAGCTTTCTTT
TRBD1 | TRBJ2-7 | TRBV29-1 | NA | CSAAGTGAPYEQYF | TGCAGCGCCGCCGGGACAGGGGCCCCCTACGAGCAGTACTTC
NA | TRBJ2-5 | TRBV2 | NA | CAFRGGETQYF | TGTGCCTTCAGGGGGGGAGAGACCCAGTACTTC
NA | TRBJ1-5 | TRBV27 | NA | CASSQGTDWHF | TGTGCCAGCAGCCAAGGGACGGACTGGCATTTT
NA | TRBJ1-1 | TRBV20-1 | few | CSARDDTANTEAFF | TGCAGTGCTAGAGACGACACAGCGAACACTGAAGCTTTCTTT
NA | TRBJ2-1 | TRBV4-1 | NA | CASSQNPYPGGVSSYNEQFF | TGCGCCAGCAGCCAGAATCCCTACCCGGGGGGCGTAAGCTCCTACAATGAGCAGTTCTTC
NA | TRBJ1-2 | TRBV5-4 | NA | CASSLGTGGHYGYTF | TGTGCCAGCAGCTTGGGGACGGGGGGACACTATGGCTACACCTTC
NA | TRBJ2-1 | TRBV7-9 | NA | CASVSANEQFF | TGTGCCAGCGTCTCAGCGAATGAGCAGTTCTTC
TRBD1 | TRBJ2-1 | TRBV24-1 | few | CATSDRQGSNNEQFF | TGTGCCACCAGTGATCGACAGGGGTCCAACAATGAGCAGTTCTTC
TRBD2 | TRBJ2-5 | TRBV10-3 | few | CAISGTSGAQETQYF | TGTGCCATCAGCGGGACTAGCGGGGCACAAGAGACCCAGTACTTC
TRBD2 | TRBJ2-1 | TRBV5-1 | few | CASSLASREFPNEQFF | TGCGCCAGCAGCTTGGCCTCGCGGGAGTTTCCGAATGAGCAGTTCTTC
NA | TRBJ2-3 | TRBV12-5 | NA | CASGPIRSSTDTQYF | TGCGCTAGTGGTCCAATTCGGTCTAGCACAGATACGCAGTATTTT
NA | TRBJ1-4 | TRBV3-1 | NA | CASSQDPRAFEKLFF | TGTGCCAGCAGCCAAGACCCCAGGGCCTTCGAAAAACTGTTTTTT
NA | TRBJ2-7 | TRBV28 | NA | CASSGGRSSYEQYF | TGTGCCAGCAGCGGGGGCAGGAGCTCCTACGAGCAGTACTTC
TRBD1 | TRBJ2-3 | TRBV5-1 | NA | CASRGTVTSTDTQYF | TGCGCCAGCAGGGGGACAGTGACTAGCACAGATACGCAGTATTTT
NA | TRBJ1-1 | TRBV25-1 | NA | CASSLPGIAGTEAFF | TGTGCCAGCAGTTTACCGGGGATAGCCGGCACTGAAGCTTTCTTT
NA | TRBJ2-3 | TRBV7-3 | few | CASRLDHRLETQYF | TGTGCCAGCAGACTAGATCACCGCCTTGAGACCCAGTACTTT
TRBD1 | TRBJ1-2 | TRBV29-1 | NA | CSVRGRGQGVYGYTF | TGCAGCGTCCGAGGCCGTGGACAGGGCGTCTATGGCTACACCTTC
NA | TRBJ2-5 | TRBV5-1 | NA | CASSLRGSGEAQYF | TGCGCCAGCAGCTTACGGGGAAGTGGGGAGGCCCAGTACTTC
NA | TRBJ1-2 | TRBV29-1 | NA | CSVFKGRKGYTF | TGCAGCGTTTTTAAGGGTCGGAAGGGCTACACCTTC
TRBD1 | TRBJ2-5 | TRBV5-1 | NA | CASSLADRGETQYF | TGCGCCAGCAGCTTGGCCGACAGGGGAGAGACCCAGTACTTC
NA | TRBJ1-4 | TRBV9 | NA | CASSVGGPPHEKLFF | TGTGCCAGCAGCGTAGGCGGACCTCCCCATGAAAAACTGTTTTTT
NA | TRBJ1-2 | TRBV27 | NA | CASSSIPNYGYTF | TGTGCCAGCAGTTCAATTCCTAACTATGGCTACACCTTC
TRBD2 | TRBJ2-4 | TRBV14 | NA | CASSQDAVSGRARGGIQYF | TGTGCCAGCAGCCAAGATGCGGTCAGCGGGAGGGCGAGGGGCGGCATTCAGTACTTC
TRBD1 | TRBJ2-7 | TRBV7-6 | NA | CAILDRFSYEQYF | TGTGCCATACTGGACAGGTTTTCCTACGAGCAGTACTTC
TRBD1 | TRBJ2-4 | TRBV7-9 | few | CASSMDRGGQYF | TGTGCCAGCAGCATGGACAGGGGAGGTCAGTACTTC
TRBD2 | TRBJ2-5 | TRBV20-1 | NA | CSANSGGYETQYF | TGCAGTGCTAACAGCGGGGGTTACGAGACCCAGTACTTC
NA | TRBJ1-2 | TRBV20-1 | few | CSLGVLTGGYTF | TGCAGTCTGGGAGTTCTGACGGGTGGCTACACCTTC
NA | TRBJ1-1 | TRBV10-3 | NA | CAISRGLNEAFF | TGTGCCATCTCAAGAGGGCTTAATGAAGCTTTCTTT
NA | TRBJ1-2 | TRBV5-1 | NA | CASSLGSSGPYGYTF | TGCGCCAGCAGCTTGGGCTCGTCGGGACCCTATGGCTACACCTTC
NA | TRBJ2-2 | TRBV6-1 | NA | CASSGRDLPGLTGELFF | TGTGCCAGCAGTGGAAGGGACCTCCCCGGCCTCACCGGGGAGCTGTTTTTT
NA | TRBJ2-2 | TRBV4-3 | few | CASSQDRTLLPGELFF | TGCGCCAGCAGCCAAGATAGGACTCTGCTGCCCGGGGAGCTGTTTTTT